Following are 16 T cell receptor beta chains from one sample sequenced in a study of blood T cell repertoires in COVID-19. Data came from immunoSEQ multiplex PCR; TCRdb stores just in-frame clones and leaves some out. The data hold approximately 97,000 clones, with approximately 92% observed a single time. Specimen: peripheral blood. These receptors came from a woman aged 45-60 years with COVID-19, enrolled during active disease.

CDR3 residues: CASSLSSLETQYF. The CDR3 region has the DNA TGTGCCAGCAGCTTATCCTCCCTAGAGACCCAGTACTTC. V gene TRBV11-3 combines with J gene TRBJ2-5; no clear D. Between the trimmed V and J ends, which lost 2 bases and 4 bases, there was a span of 8 bases. The length of the CDR3 is 13 residues. Germline lookup yields CDR1 SGHNT and CDR2 YENEEA.

This chain uses TRBV11-2 with TRBJ2-3; a possible D gene is TRBD1 (5 bases). This CDR3 is built from 15 residues. Deletions cut 3 bases from V and 0 bases from J, with 10 bases between. CDR1 and CDR2 from the germline V gene are SGHAT and FQNNGV. CDR3 sequence reads: CASSFKGASTDTQYF. In DNA form, the CDR3 reads TGTGCCAGCAGCTTTAAAGGGGCTAGCACAGATACGCAGTATTTT.

The chain uses TRBV10-3 and TRBJ1-4; D possibly corresponds to TRBD1 (5 bases). CDR3 length: 14 amino acids. Per germline, CDR1 ENHRY and CDR2 SYGVKD. The V end was cut by 6 bases, the J end by 3 bases, with 11 bases between. CDR3 nucleotide sequence: TGTGCCATCAGCGGGGGAAGGTCTAATGAAAAACTGTTTTTT. This translates into CAISGGRSNEKLFF.

This clone has only one observation. V is TRBV19 and J is TRBJ1-2; tentatively, D is TRBD1 (6 bases). From germline, CDR1 is LNHDA and CDR2 SQIVND (reference sequence). Trimming left V 6 bases short and J 4 bases short, with 12 bases between. CDR3 length: 13 residues. The CDR3 DNA is TGTGCCAGTAGACTTGACAGGCTCTATGGCTACACCTTC. This sequence encodes CASRLDRLYGYTF. Combining the CDR3 with reference TRBV19 and TRBJ1-2 gives the whole variable domain DGGITQSPKYLFRKEGQNVTLSCEQNLNHDAMYWYRQDPGQGLRLIYYSQIVNDFQKGDIAEGYSVSREKKESFPLTVTSAQKNPTAFYLCASRLDRLYGYTFGSGTRLTVV.

This chain uses TRBV20-1 with TRBJ2-3; D not certain. V gave up 3 bases and J gave up 0 bases, with 10 bases separating them. The CDR3 sequence is 14 residues long. Germline V lookup: CDR1 DFQATT, CDR2 SNEGSKA (reference sequence). CDR3 region: CSASQPTSTDTQYF. The DNA for the CDR3 is TGCAGTGCTAGTCAACCCACTAGCACAGATACGCAGTATTTT.

J is TRBJ2-1 and V is TRBV7-9; 9 bases map to TRBD2. Germline V CDR1 and CDR2: SEHNR, FQNEAQ (reference sequence). The CDR3 consists of 15 residues. V was pared by 4 bases and J by 8 bases, with 9 bases of the junction left unmatched. CDR3 sequence: CASSSGLANPHEQFF. The CDR3 coding sequence is TGTGCCAGCAGCTCAGGACTAGCGAACCCCCATGAGCAGTTCTTC.

J is TRBJ2-3 and V is TRBV5-3; D perhaps matches TRBD1 (5 bases). TRBV5-3 is designated an ORF whose function remains uncertain. Trimming removed 1 base from V and 5 bases from J, with 8 bases in between. The CDR3 has 13 amino acids. In nucleotides, the CDR3 is TGTGCCAGAAGCTTGCACCAGGGAGATACGCAGTATTTT. It is translated as CARSLHQGDTQYF.

The chain uses TRBV7-2 and TRBJ2-7; the D gene is possibly TRBD1 (5 bases). V gave up 0 bases and J gave up 3 bases, with 15 bases separating them. Germline CDR1 reads SGHTA; CDR2 reads FQGNSA. The CDR3 spans 16 residues. The CDR3 loop is CASSLAVDQGYYEQYF. In nucleotides, the CDR3 is TGTGCCAGCAGCTTAGCCGTCGACCAGGGATACTACGAGCAGTACTTC.

The chain is built from TRBV7-2 and TRBJ2-5; TRBD2 agrees at 11 bases. V lost 5 bases, J lost 1 base, and 6 bases stayed unmatched. CDR3 length: 16 residues. CDR1 and CDR2 (germline): SGHTA, FQGNSA. CDR3 residues: CASSPYSGGAQETQYF. CDR3 nucleotide sequence: TGTGCCAGCAGCCCCTATAGCGGGGGGGCCCAAGAGACCCAGTACTTC.

The chain links TRBV18 to TRBJ2-1, with 9 bases identical to TRBD1. Per germline, CDR1 KGHSH and CDR2 LQKENI. V lost 10 bases, J lost 8 bases, and 15 bases stayed unmatched. The CDR3 extends over 15 amino acids. The CDR3 reads CATYTGTGTMDEQFF. In nucleotides, the CDR3 is TGTGCCACCTATACCGGGACAGGGACAATGGATGAGCAGTTCTTC.

This clone occurred a few times. The rearrangement uses TRBV14 and TRBJ1-1, with D perhaps TRBD1 (5 bases). The germline gives CDR1 SGHDN, CDR2 FVKESK. The CDR3 loop spans 15 amino acids. V was cut by 4 bases and J by 1 base, with 13 bases left in between. The CDR3 DNA reads TGTGCCAGCAGCCCCCTGGGGCTATCGAACACTGAAGCTTTCTTT. Its protein is CASSPLGLSNTEAFF.

The chain employs TRBV13 and TRBJ1-4; 9 positions agree with TRBD1. Germline CDR1 PRHDT, CDR2 FYEKMQ (reference sequence). The junction had 2 bases not matched to a gene; V was cut back by 0 bases and J by 6 bases. This CDR3 comprises 15 residues. CDR3: CASSLGQGAYEKLFF. As DNA, the CDR3 is TGTGCCAGCAGCTTAGGACAGGGGGCATATGAAAAACTGTTTTTT. Filled out from reference TRBV13 and TRBJ1-4, the complete variable domain reads AAGVIQSPRHLIKEKRETATLKCYPIPRHDTVYWYQQGPGQDPQFLISFYEKMQSDKGSIPDRFSAQQFSDYHSELNMSSLELGDSALYFCASSLGQGAYEKLFFGSGTQLSVL.

This chain connects TRBV9 to TRBJ1-2, with D tentatively TRBD1 (5 bases). The V end lost 4 bases, the J end lost 4 bases, and 20 bases lay between the germline ends. CDR3 size: 16 residues. In germline, CDR1 is SGDLS, CDR2 YYNGEE. CDR3 in amino acids: CASSIMWGEEGYGYTF. DNA for the CDR3: TGTGCCAGCAGCATCATGTGGGGGGAAGAAGGCTATGGCTACACCTTC.

V is TRBV7-2 and J is TRBJ2-1; D remains ambiguous. Trimming shortened V by 5 bases and J by 4 bases, and 12 bases separated the two germline ends. From germline, CDR1 is SGHTA and CDR2 FQGNSA. This CDR3 has 14 amino acids. The CDR3 is CASSPFARYNEQFF. The CDR3 nucleotides read TGTGCCAGCAGCCCATTCGCGAGATACAATGAGCAGTTCTTC.

This clone was counted only a few times. The chain has TRBV18 and TRBJ1-6; D is unclear. The CDR3 loop spans 15 amino acids. Looked up from germline, CDR1 is KGHSH and CDR2 is LQKENI. Trimming pared 3 bases from V and 7 bases from J, leaving 13 bases between. The CDR3 loop is CASSPRSTGNSPLHF. The CDR3 DNA reads TGTGCCAGCTCACCGAGGAGTACTGGCAATTCACCCCTCCACTTT.

The chain employs TRBV6-4 and TRBJ1-1; D remains ambiguous. The CDR3 spans 16 residues. Trimming removed 6 bases from V and 0 bases from J, with 17 bases in between. Germline assignment: CDR1 MRHNA and CDR2 SNTAGT. CDR3 sequence (DNA): TGTGCCAGCAGGAATTCCTTTGACATGTTGAACACTGAAGCTTTCTTT. This codes for CASRNSFDMLNTEAFF.